This TCR beta chain came from a study of cytotoxic CD8 clonotypes in ibrutinib-treated CLL. Looking at the study overall: Patients attained some 25 partial and 2 complete responses; at median approximately 64 months, around 15 remained remitted while 12 progressed. Study outcomes and limitations: Private clonotypes, not public ones, expanded at ibrutinib response. Clonality correlated strongly with circulating CD8+ T cells and exceeded age-matched healthy donors at baseline.

The V gene's germline CDR1 is LGHNA and CDR2 YSLEER. This CDR3 is 16 amino acids long. Unmatched junction bases numbered 8, after V lost 2 bases and J lost 4 bases. The source of around 2 micrograms of genomic DNA for TCR beta libraries was cryopreserved PBMCs. This table comes from immunoSEQ multiplex PCR, and its TCRdb copy is limited to in-frame clones, with some not included. The sample consists of about 140,000 clones, less than 95% of them appearing once. About this clone itself: Antigen: not known.

The rearrangement uses TRBV4-3 and TRBJ2-7; 10 bases are shared with TRBD1. This material consisted of PBMCs, taken after 12 months of ibrutinib treatment. The clonotype comes from a human donor with chronic lymphocytic leukemia. The CDR3 bases are TGCGCCAGCAGCCAATACGGGACAGGGGTCAATTACGAGCAGTACTTC. The encoded protein is CASSQYGTGVNYEQYF.